Listed here are 6 T cell receptor beta chains from one sample, sequenced in a study of beta chain features in type 1 diabetes. The study, taken as a whole, reports: All four CD4+ subsets of Type 1 diabetes patients contained TCRB CDR3s that were moderately but significantly shorter.

No antigen has been identified for these receptors. Of the isolated RNA, all was reverse transcribed, and so the sequenced material was expressed TCRB transcripts. Data came from immunoSEQ multiplex PCR; TCRdb stores just in-frame clones and leaves some out. The table shows around 120,000 clones, with 17% occurring only once. The material sequenced was central memory CD4+ T cells from blood. Receptors originate from a man aged 18 to 29 with type 1 diabetes.

This clone showed up many times. The chain has TRBV7-3 and TRBJ1-6; maybe TRBD1 (6 bases). Trimming took off 4 bases at V and 7 bases at J, with 14 bases between the two ends. The CDR3 is made up of 15 amino acids. Germline V CDR1 and CDR2: SGHTA, FQGTGA. The CDR3 sequence: CASSSTGRSNSPLHF. The DNA for the CDR3 is TGTGCCAGCAGCTCTACAGGGCGGTCAAATTCACCCCTCCACTTT. Drawing the rest from reference TRBV7-3 and TRBJ1-6, the complete variable domain is GAGVSQTPSNKVTEKGKYVELRCDPISGHTALYWYRQSLGQGPEFLIYFQGTGAADDSGLPNDRFFAVRPEGSVSTLKIQRTERGDSAVYLCASSSTGRSNSPLHFGNGTRLTVT.

The chain uses TRBV4-3 and TRBJ2-3, with D unclear. Germline V lookup: CDR1 LGHNA, CDR2 YSLEER. Deletions cut 1 base from V and 6 bases from J, with 11 bases between. The CDR3 is 14 residues long. The CDR3 spells CASSQAHVFDTQYF. Here the CDR3 DNA reads TGCGCCAGCAGCCAAGCGCATGTCTTTGATACGCAGTATTTT.

For the CDR3, the DNA is TGCGCCAGCAGCCAACAACAGCGCCTCGTTGGCTACACCTTC. Translation: CASSQQQRLVGYTF. This chain links TRBV4-1 with TRBJ1-2; D gene unclear. V shed 2 bases and J shed 7 bases, with 14 bases lying between them. There are 14 residues in the CDR3. Germline CDR1 is MGHRA and CDR2 is YSYEKL.

This clone was counted only a few times. This chain connects TRBV18 to TRBJ1-5; D remains ambiguous. Germline V gene lookup returns CDR1 KGHSH and CDR2 LQKENI. There are 15 residues in the CDR3. Trimming pared 6 bases from V and 6 bases from J, leaving 18 bases between. CDR3 in DNA: TGTGCCAGCTCCCCTCGAGAGGGTCCAGGTCAGCCCCAGCATTTT. The encoded protein is CASSPREGPGQPQHF.

The chain uses TRBV21-1 and TRBJ2-7; the table names TRBD1, a call not compared with the DNA. TRBV21-1 is an annotated pseudogene. The CDR3 length is 15 residues. CDR3 sequence (DNA): TGTGCCAGCAGGCCACCGGGACAGGGCGCCTACGAGCAGTACTTC. Protein: CASRPPGQGAYEQYF.

This clone was found a few times. The chain joins TRBV13 to TRBJ1-2; 8 nucleotides agree with TRBD1. In germline, CDR1 is PRHDT, CDR2 FYEKMQ (reference sequence). V lost 6 bases, J lost 6 bases, and 3 bases stayed unmatched. The CDR3 runs to 12 residues. CDR3 in DNA: TGTGCCAGCAGGACGACAGGGGATGGCTACACCTTC. The encoded protein is CASRTTGDGYTF.